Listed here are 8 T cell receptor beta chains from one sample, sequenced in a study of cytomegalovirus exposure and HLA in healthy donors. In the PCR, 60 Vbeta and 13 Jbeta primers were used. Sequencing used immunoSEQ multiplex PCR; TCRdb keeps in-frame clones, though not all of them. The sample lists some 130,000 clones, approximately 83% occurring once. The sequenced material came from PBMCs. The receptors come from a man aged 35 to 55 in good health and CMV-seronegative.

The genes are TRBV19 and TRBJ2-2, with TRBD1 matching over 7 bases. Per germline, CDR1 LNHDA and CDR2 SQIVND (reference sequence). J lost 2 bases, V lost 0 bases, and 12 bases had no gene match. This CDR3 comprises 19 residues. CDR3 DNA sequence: TGTGCCAGTAGTATAGATCACGTAGCCCGACAGGGCAACACCGGGGAGCTGTTTTTT. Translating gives CASSIDHVARQGNTGELFF. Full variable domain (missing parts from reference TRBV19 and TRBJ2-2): DGGITQSPKYLFRKEGQNVTLSCEQNLNHDAMYWYRQDPGQGLRLIYYSQIVNDFQKGDIAEGYSVSREKKESFPLTVTSAQKNPTAFYLCASSIDHVARQGNTGELFFGEGSRLTVL.

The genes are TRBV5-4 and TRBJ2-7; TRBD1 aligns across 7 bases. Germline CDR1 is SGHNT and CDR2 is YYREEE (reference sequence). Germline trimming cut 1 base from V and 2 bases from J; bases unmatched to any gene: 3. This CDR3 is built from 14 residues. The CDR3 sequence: CASSLTGVTYEQYF. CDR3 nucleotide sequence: TGTGCCAGCAGCTTGACAGGGGTGACCTACGAGCAGTACTTC.

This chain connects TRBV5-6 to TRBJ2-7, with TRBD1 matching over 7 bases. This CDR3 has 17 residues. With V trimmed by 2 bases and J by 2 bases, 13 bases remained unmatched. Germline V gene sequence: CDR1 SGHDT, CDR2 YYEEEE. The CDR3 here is CASSFKGTGAGTYEQYF. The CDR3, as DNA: TGTGCCAGCAGCTTCAAGGGAACAGGGGCCGGAACCTACGAGCAGTACTTC.

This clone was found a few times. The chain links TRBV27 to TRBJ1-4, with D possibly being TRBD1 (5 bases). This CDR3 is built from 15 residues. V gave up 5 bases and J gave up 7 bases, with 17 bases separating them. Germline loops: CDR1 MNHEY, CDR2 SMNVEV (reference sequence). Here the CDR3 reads CASSTSGTWGEKLFF. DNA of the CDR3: TGTGCCAGCAGTACTTCCGGGACTTGGGGTGAAAAACTGTTTTTT.

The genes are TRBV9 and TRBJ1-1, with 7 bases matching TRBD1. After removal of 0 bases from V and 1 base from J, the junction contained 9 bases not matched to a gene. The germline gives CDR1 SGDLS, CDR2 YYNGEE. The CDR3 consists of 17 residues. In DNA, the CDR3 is TGTGCCAGCAGCGTAGTTGTGGGCCAGGGGGAGAACACTGAAGCTTTCTTT. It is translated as CASSVVVGQGENTEAFF.

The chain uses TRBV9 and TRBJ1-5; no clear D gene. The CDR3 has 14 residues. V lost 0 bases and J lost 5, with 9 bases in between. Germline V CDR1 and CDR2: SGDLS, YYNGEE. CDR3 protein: CASSVGTEDQPQHF. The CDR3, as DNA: TGTGCCAGCAGCGTAGGGACGGAGGATCAGCCCCAGCATTTT.

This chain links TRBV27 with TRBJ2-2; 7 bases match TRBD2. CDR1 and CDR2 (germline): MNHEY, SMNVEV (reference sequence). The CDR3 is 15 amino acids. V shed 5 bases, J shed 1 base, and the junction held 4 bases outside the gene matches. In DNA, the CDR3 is TGTGCCAGCAGTCCCGGACTAGGGAACACCGGGGAGCTGTTTTTT. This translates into CASSPGLGNTGELFF.

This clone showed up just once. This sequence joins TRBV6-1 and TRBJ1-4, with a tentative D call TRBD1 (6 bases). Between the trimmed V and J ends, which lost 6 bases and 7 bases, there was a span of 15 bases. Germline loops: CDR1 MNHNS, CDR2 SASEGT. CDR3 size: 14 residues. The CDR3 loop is CASSDQGISEKLFF. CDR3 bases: TGTGCCAGCAGCGATCAGGGGATAAGTGAAAAACTGTTTTTT.